Shown below are 28 T cell receptor beta chains from a single sample sequenced in a study of cytomegalovirus exposure and HLA in healthy donors. The PCR employed 60 Vbeta primers together with 13 Jbeta primers. The protocol was immunoSEQ multiplex PCR, while the TCRdb copy is restricted to in-frame clones and leaves out a portion. The table records 150,000 or so clones, about three quarters of them present only once. Sequencing was performed on PBMCs. These TCRs come from a female donor in good health and CMV-seronegative.

The rearrangement joins TRBV5-1 to TRBJ2-5; 12 nucleotides agree with TRBD2. The V and J ends lost 4 bases and 6 bases, in that order; junction bases with no gene match: 7. This CDR3 contains 15 residues. From germline, CDR1 is SGHRS and CDR2 YFSETQ. The CDR3 coding sequence is TGCGCCAGCAGCCCTGCGACTAGCGGGAGTCAGACCCAGTACTTC. Its protein product is CASSPATSGSQTQYF.

This clone was recorded once. V usage is TRBV10-3 and J usage is TRBJ1-1; D is unresolved. Trimming removed 6 bases from V and 4 bases from J, with 12 bases in between. The CDR3 length is 13 residues. Germline V gene data show CDR1 as ENHRY and CDR2 as SYGVKD. CDR3 protein: CAIRWEGSTEAFF. The CDR3 nucleotides are TGTGCCATCAGGTGGGAAGGGAGCACTGAAGCTTTCTTT.

The rearrangement uses TRBV11-2 and TRBJ2-1, with TRBD2 identical over 8 bases. Germline trimming cut 3 bases from V and 15 bases from J; bases unmatched to any gene: 13. The CDR3 spans 14 residues. Germline CDR1 reads SGHAT; CDR2 reads FQNNGV. The CDR3 DNA sequence: TGTGCCAGCAGCTTTTTGCCTAGCGGGCCCTCGGGGTTCTTC. Translating gives CASSFLPSGPSGFF.

The chain is built from TRBV14 and TRBJ2-7, with D perhaps matching TRBD2 (5 bases). CDR1 and CDR2 (germline): SGHDN, FVKESK. V dropped 1 base and J dropped 7 bases, with 11 bases sitting between them. The CDR3 covers 13 residues. The CDR3 region is CASSQVRGGEQYF. The CDR3 DNA reads as TGTGCCAGCAGCCAAGTTCGGGGTGGAGAGCAGTACTTC.

The chain has TRBV19 and TRBJ2-1, with D hard to call. Trimming shortened V by 2 bases and J by 6 bases, and 8 bases separated the two germline ends. This CDR3 is built from 13 residues. Germline V gene lookup returns CDR1 LNHDA and CDR2 SQIVND (reference sequence). The CDR3 region has the DNA TGTGCCAGTAGTATAAACGGTCCCAATGAGCAGTTCTTC. Its translation: CASSINGPNEQFF.

The chain couples TRBV21-1 to TRBJ2-7; the table names TRBD2, a call not compared with the DNA. TRBV21-1 is a listed pseudogene. This CDR3 has 18 amino acids. CDR3 coding DNA: TGTGCCAGCAGCCCCAGGGGACTAGCCTACTGGCAGTCCTACGAGCAGTACTTC. The encoded protein is CASSPRGLAYWQSYEQYF.

The chain couples TRBV9 to TRBJ1-2, with a tentative D call TRBD1 (6 bases). V was cut by 3 bases and J by 7 bases, with 13 bases left in between. Per germline, CDR1 SGDLS and CDR2 YYNGEE. The CDR3 runs 13 residues. CDR3 amino acids: CASSATTGPGYTF. CDR3 coding DNA: TGTGCCAGCAGCGCGACGACAGGCCCTGGCTACACCTTC.

Here the CDR3 reads CAWSNEFSEAFF. The CDR3 nucleotides are TGTGCCTGGAGTAATGAGTTCTCTGAAGCTTTCTTT. The rearrangement links TRBV30 to TRBJ1-1; D remains unclear. Germline-derived CDR1 and CDR2 are GTSNPN and SVGIG (reference sequence). V lost 2 bases and J lost 6, with 10 bases in between. The CDR3 runs 12 residues.

The chain is built from TRBV7-7 and TRBJ2-7; 12 positions match TRBD1. V lost 1 base and J lost 5; bases outside the gene matches: 3. The CDR3 loop spans 15 amino acids. Per germline, CDR1 SSHAT and CDR2 FNYEAQ (reference sequence). CDR3 bases: TGTGCCAGCAGCTTAGGGGACAGGGGGCTTCACGAGCAGTACTTC. The encoded protein is CASSLGDRGLHEQYF.

The chain couples TRBV19 to TRBJ2-3; maybe TRBD2 (6 bases). Trimming removed 11 bases from V and 3 bases from J, with 21 bases in between. This CDR3 spans 15 amino acids. The germline V gene has CDR1 LNHDA and CDR2 SQIVND (reference sequence). This CDR3 is CASAGIRESTDTQYF. In DNA, the CDR3 is TGTGCCTCAGCGGGTATCCGGGAGTCAACAGATACGCAGTATTTT.

The V gene is TRBV6-6, the J gene TRBJ2-1, with a tentative D call TRBD1 (5 bases). Germline loops: CDR1 MNHNY, CDR2 SVGAGI (reference sequence). Trimming shortened V by 2 bases and J by 6 bases, and 8 bases separated the two germline ends. The CDR3 has 13 residues. DNA of the CDR3: TGTGCCAGCAGTTACAGGGGAATCAATGAGCAGTTCTTC. Protein sequence: CASSYRGINEQFF.

J is TRBJ2-5 and V is TRBV5-1; no definite D call. Trimming took off 2 bases at V and 1 base at J, with 6 bases between the two ends. Germline V CDR1 and CDR2: SGHRS, YFSETQ. The CDR3 contains 13 residues. The CDR3 DNA is TGCGCCAGCAGCTTTACCAGCCAAGAGACCCAGTACTTC. As protein: CASSFTSQETQYF. The full variable domain, with the rest looked up from reference TRBV5-1 and TRBJ2-5, is KAGVTQTPRYLIKTRGQQVTLSCSPISGHRSVSWYQQTPGQGLQFLFEYFSETQRNKGNFPGRFSGRQFSNSRSEMNVSTLELGDSALYLCASSFTSQETQYFGPGTRLLVL.

This sequence joins TRBV11-2 and TRBJ2-2, with a possible D match to TRBD1 (6 bases). The CDR3 length is 13 residues. The V and J ends lost 5 bases and 6 bases respectively, with 10 bases between them. CDR1 is SGHAT and CDR2 is FQNNGV in the germline V gene. In DNA, the CDR3 is TGTGCCAGCAGCCTCGGACAGCCCGGGGAGCTGTTTTTT. Its protein is CASSLGQPGELFF.

This clone was detected a few times. This chain connects TRBV19 to TRBJ1-4; no definite D call. The CDR3 is 14 amino acids. CDR1 and CDR2 (germline): LNHDA, SQIVND (reference sequence). The V end lost 7 bases, the J end lost 10 bases, and 19 bases lay between the germline ends. The CDR3 reads CASTPRDFIGKLFF. The CDR3 nucleotides read TGTGCCAGTACCCCTAGAGATTTTATCGGAAAACTGTTTTTT.

This clone was found a few times. J is TRBJ2-1 and V is TRBV2; possible D gene TRBD2, 7 bases. Per the germline V gene, CDR1 is SNHLY and CDR2 is FYNNEI. The CDR3 is 19 residues long. The V end was cut by 11 bases, the J end by 0 bases, with 29 bases between. The CDR3: CAARGGSRKTQSSYNEQFF. The CDR3 coding sequence is TGTGCCGCTAGGGGGGGGTCCAGGAAAACTCAGAGCTCCTACAATGAGCAGTTCTTC.

This clone was observed a handful of times. The rearrangement joins TRBV5-1 to TRBJ2-7; D may be TRBD2 (6 bases). Germline V gene sequence: CDR1 SGHRS, CDR2 YFSETQ. CDR3 length: 15 amino acids. The germline V and J ends were trimmed by 1 base and 4 bases, with 15 bases remaining between them. The CDR3 here is CASSLMGGSWYEQYF. The CDR3 DNA sequence: TGCGCCAGCAGCTTGATGGGAGGTAGCTGGTACGAGCAGTACTTC. The whole variable domain, remainder taken from reference TRBV5-1 and TRBJ2-7, is KAGVTQTPRYLIKTRGQQVTLSCSPISGHRSVSWYQQTPGQGLQFLFEYFSETQRNKGNFPGRFSGRQFSNSRSEMNVSTLELGDSALYLCASSLMGGSWYEQYFGPGTRLTVT.

The CDR3 loop is CASSSIRAGAEAFF. The CDR3 DNA reads as TGTGCCAGCAGCTCCATTAGGGCAGGGGCTGAAGCTTTCTTT. V gene TRBV7-8 combines with J gene TRBJ1-1; D is perhaps TRBD1 (6 bases). The CDR3 is 14 amino acids. V was trimmed by 4 bases and J by 6 bases, leaving 15 bases between them. Germline V gives CDR1 SGHVS, CDR2 FQNEAQ.

V usage is TRBV25-1 and J usage is TRBJ1-1; 8 nucleotides align to TRBD1. This CDR3 comprises 13 residues. Germline CDR1 reads MGHDK; CDR2 reads SYGVNS. V lost 9 bases and J lost 4; bases outside the gene matches: 7. The CDR3 reads CASIDRGGTEAFF. CDR3 DNA sequence: TGTGCCAGTATTGACAGGGGAGGCACTGAAGCTTTCTTT.

The chain joins TRBV15 to TRBJ2-5; 7 bases line up with TRBD1. This CDR3 has 13 amino acids. Germline V gene sequence: CDR1 LNHNV, CDR2 YYDKDF (reference sequence). The CDR3 bases are TGTGCTGCTGGCAGGGGGTTCGGGGAGACCCAGTACTTC. Amino acid sequence: CAAGRGFGETQYF.

The gene calls are TRBV13 and TRBJ2-1; 8 bases agree with TRBD2. Germline V gene lookup returns CDR1 PRHDT and CDR2 FYEKMQ (reference sequence). The V segment lost 5 bases and the J segment 0 bases; nucleotides outside the gene matches: 6. This CDR3 has 16 residues. CDR3 residues: CASSPQRGSSYNEQFF. The CDR3 nucleotides read TGTGCCAGCAGCCCCCAGCGGGGGAGCTCCTACAATGAGCAGTTCTTC.

This chain connects TRBV29-1 to TRBJ1-5; D is ambiguous. Germline V lookup: CDR1 SQVTM, CDR2 ANQGSEA. Trimming removed 6 bases from V and 1 base from J, with 7 bases in between. The CDR3 spans 12 residues. The CDR3 spells CSVQNSNQPQHF. The CDR3, as DNA: TGCAGCGTCCAGAACAGCAATCAGCCCCAGCATTTT.

This clone was counted a few times. The rearrangement links TRBV6-1 to TRBJ2-7; no clear D gene. Germline CDR1 MNHNS, CDR2 SASEGT. Trimming removed 4 bases at V and 2 bases at J, with 6 bases between. The CDR3 totals 12 residues. CDR3 region: CASSVPAYEQYF. CDR3 coding DNA: TGTGCCAGCAGTGTACCAGCCTACGAGCAGTACTTC.

The rearrangement links TRBV7-3 to TRBJ1-1; 7 bases are a match to TRBD1. Germline CDR1 SGHTA, CDR2 FQGTGA. V shed 2 bases and J 3 bases; nucleotides not matched to a gene: 3. This CDR3 spans 14 amino acids. The CDR3 sequence: CASSLGRGHTEAFF. The DNA for the CDR3 is TGTGCCAGCAGCTTAGGAAGGGGGCACACTGAAGCTTTCTTT.

The chain recombines TRBV6-1 with TRBJ1-5; 10 bases fit TRBD1. The germline V gene has CDR1 MNHNS and CDR2 SASEGT. V shed 3 bases and J 7 bases; nucleotides not matched to a gene: 6. The CDR3 is 15 residues long. The CDR3 is CASSEGTGAGQPQHF. CDR3 DNA: TGTGCCAGCAGTGAGGGGACAGGGGCGGGACAGCCCCAGCATTTT.

The chain uses TRBV29-1 and TRBJ2-3; 9 bases agree with TRBD2. Germline V gene data show CDR1 as SQVTM and CDR2 as ANQGSEA. CDR3 size: 17 residues. Germline trimming cut 8 bases from V and 2 bases from J; bases unmatched to any gene: 17. The CDR3 sequence: CSTLKWASGAYTDTQYF. The CDR3 DNA sequence: TGCAGCACTCTGAAGTGGGCTAGCGGGGCCTACACAGATACGCAGTATTTT.

The chain combines TRBV21-1 with TRBJ2-1; the table names TRBD2, a call not compared with the DNA. TRBV21-1 is a pseudogene. The CDR3 contains 16 residues. CDR3 protein: CASSKPEASQYNEQFF. For the CDR3, the DNA is TGTGCCAGCAGCAAACCGGAGGCTAGCCAGTACAATGAGCAGTTCTTC.

This rearrangement joins TRBV7-2 to TRBJ2-7; D gene unclear. The germline CDR1 and CDR2 sequences are SGHTA and FQGNSA. V lost 2 bases, J lost 2 bases, and 13 bases lay in between. The CDR3 covers 15 residues. In DNA form, the CDR3 reads TGTGCCAGCAGCTTAAGCGAGTGGAGTACCTACGAGCAGTACTTC. Residues: CASSLSEWSTYEQYF.

The chain joins TRBV5-1 to TRBJ1-1; tentative D call: TRBD1 (5 bases). The germline gives CDR1 SGHRS, CDR2 YFSETQ. CDR3 length: 17 amino acids. V gave up 6 bases and J gave up 1 base, with 22 bases separating them. CDR3 amino acids: CASTMGWGGLGNTEAFF. DNA of the CDR3: TGCGCCAGCACCATGGGGTGGGGGGGTTTGGGGAACACTGAAGCTTTCTTT. The full variable domain, completed using reference TRBV5-1 and TRBJ1-1, is KAGVTQTPRYLIKTRGQQVTLSCSPISGHRSVSWYQQTPGQGLQFLFEYFSETQRNKGNFPGRFSGRQFSNSRSEMNVSTLELGDSALYLCASTMGWGGLGNTEAFFGQGTRLTVV.